This TCR beta chain was observed in a study of patients and donors after allogeneic stem cell transplantation. In germline, CDR1 is SGHVS, CDR2 FQNEAQ. With 2 bases removed from V and 4 bases from J, the gap between germline ends came to 17 bases. This CDR3 spans 17 amino acids. MiXCR, applied by TCRdb to the RT-PCR reads, yields one record per CDR3 protein. The table lists some 200,000 distinct CDR3 sequences, about 40% of them singletons, with 33% in the top ten. The chain couples TRBV7-8 to TRBJ2-2; D not resolved. Sequencing was done on a sample of blood, either unsorted or a sorted T cell fraction (not recorded which). This sequence was found in a human donor who was either an allogeneic HSCT recipient or a stem cell or donor lymphocyte infusion donor (not recorded which). It is not recorded whose cells these are; they may come from a transplant donor. CDR3 region: CASSLIPPADGTGELFF. CDR3 DNA sequence: TGTGCCAGCAGCTTAATTCCCCCGGCAGACGGCACCGGGGAGCTGTTTTTT.